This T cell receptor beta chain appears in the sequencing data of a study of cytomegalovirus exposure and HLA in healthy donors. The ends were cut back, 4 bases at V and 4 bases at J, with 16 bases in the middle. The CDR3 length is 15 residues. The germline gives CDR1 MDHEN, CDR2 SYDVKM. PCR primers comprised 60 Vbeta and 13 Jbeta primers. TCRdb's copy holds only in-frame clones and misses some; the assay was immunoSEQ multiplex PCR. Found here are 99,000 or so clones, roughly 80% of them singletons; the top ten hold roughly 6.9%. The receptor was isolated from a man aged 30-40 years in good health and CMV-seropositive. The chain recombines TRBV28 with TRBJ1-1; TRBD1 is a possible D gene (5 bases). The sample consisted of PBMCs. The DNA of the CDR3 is TGTGCCAGCAGTTCCCCGGGACTGGGAAGCACTGAAGCTTTCTTT. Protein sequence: CASSSPGLGSTEAFF.